A single T cell receptor (beta chain) is shown here with its context. What it binds is not known. This entry belongs to a study of T cells in Graves' hyperthyroidism and ophthalmopathy. Study-wide points: Expanded thyroid clonotypes (above 0.001) were mostly also found in blood.

The germline V gene has CDR1 MNHNS and CDR2 SASEGT. V dropped 0 bases and J dropped 6 bases, with 9 bases sitting between them. The CDR3 contains 13 residues. Fresh peripheral blood, around 11 ml of it, supplied the PBMCs. Amplification of TCR beta CDR3 regions was performed using RNA transcripts as template. Carried out on the TCR CDR3, a first-round RT-PCR used the HTBI primer set. TCRdb passed the multiplex PCR reads through MiXCR, listing each CDR3 protein once. The table includes fewer than 900,000 distinct CDR3 sequences, roughly 15% detected once. Sequencing was carried out using blood. This chain uses TRBV6-1 with TRBJ2-7; no reliable D call. The origin of this receptor is a man between 18 and 35 years old with Graves' hyperthyroidism. This CDR3 reads CASSEARLVEQYF. Written as DNA, the CDR3 is TGTGCCAGCAGTGAAGCGCGTCTCGTCGAGCAGTACTTC.